This T cell receptor beta chain originates from a study of blood T cells in healthy people across ages (dated by TCRdb to about 2015). Study-level background: Template switching captured roughly one uniquely barcoded TCR beta cDNA molecule per two T cells in model experiments. To track age-related changes in TCR beta repertoire diversity, the study relied on deep sequencing normalized with unique cDNA molecular identifiers. Donors were grouped into four age groups: young (average approximately 16 years), middle-aged (39), aged (around 60) and long-lived (approximately 75). To avoid experimental bias, donors of different ages were randomly spread across the sequencing lanes. For two donors (one aged 18 to 30 and one aged 80 or older), the study analyzed two additional independent replicas of 1 million unique cDNA reads from the same blood draw.

Reading from cysteine to phenylalanine, the CDR3 counts 14 amino acids. Only the CDR3 DNA is retained, 42 bases long and in frame from the first base. The CDR1 and CDR2 encoded by the germline V gene (reference sequence) are DFQATT and SNEGSKA. After removal of 4 bases from V and 7 bases from J, the junction retains 9 bases not matched to a gene. What the research found in general, with its limitations: Since profiling was done on bulk unsorted PBMCs, naive and antigen-experienced compartments could not be conclusively compared. Because the CMV infection status of the donors was unknown, age-related changes in expanded clonotypes may potentially have been confounded. As age increased, observed TCR beta diversity per million T cells dropped in a roughly linear way, and a significant reduction was already evident by age 40. Estimates of total diversity based on one million sequenced T cells were considered lower bounds and underestimates. Compared with the aged group, more naive CD4+ T cells, fewer expanded clones and increased TCR diversity were shown by the long-lived group, suggesting age selection. There was a strong correlation between observed TCR beta diversity and the percentage of naive T cells measured by flow cytometry.

The method was 5' RACE. The reads were generated on an Illumina HiSeq 2500. A second PCR of about 7 to 12 cycles was run with a J-beta primer mix and a sample-barcoded 5' primer. Each TCR beta cDNA molecule received a unique molecular identifier from a template-switch 5' adaptor carrying 12 random nucleotides. At least 2.5 million CDR3-containing paired-end reads were obtained from each sample. First-strand cDNA was synthesized from all RNA with the Mint cDNA synthesis kit, primed by a TRBC-specific oligonucleotide. Following uracil-DNA glycosylase treatment, a first 18-cycle PCR with universal primers M1SS and BC2_uni_R was performed on all cDNA. Under the source paper's analysis protocol: Each sample was normalized by randomly selecting 1 million high-quality reads, each carrying a distinct molecular identifier. Reads sharing molecular identifiers were discarded rather than binned into consensus sequences. MiTCR, with a Q25 quality threshold and the strictest error-elimination algorithm, was used for CDR3 identification, clonotype clustering and error correction. A nonparametric unseen species model using Euler transformation provided a lower-bound estimate of total TCR beta diversity. Through fastp at Q25 and MiXCR, TCRdb rebuilt clones from the public reads, retaining in-frame beta chains. Entries that share a CDR3 protein sequence are merged under the most common genes and DNA. The V and J calls, along with clone size, are taken from TCRdb and not from the paper's own processing. Recorded for this sample are hundreds of thousands of distinct CDR3 sequences; approximately 21% of them occurred a single time. The ten top clones hold 3.5% to 4% of the sample.

A note on this clonotype: Its antigen is currently not known. No quality values exist for individual bases; no much larger clone is one base distant.

Donors were 35 to 40 systemically healthy Caucasian individuals from Russia aged roughly 6 to 95 years. About 10 milliliters of peripheral blood were collected from each donor into EDTA-treated Vacutainer tubes. Ficoll-Paque density-gradient centrifugation was used to isolate PBMCs, with at least 6 million per sample. Trizol reagent was used to extract total RNA from the PBMCs, yielding at least 5 micrograms per sample. For every donor, flow cytometry on a PBMC aliquot measured the percentage of naive CD45RAhigh/CD27high T cells. Recombination connected TRBV20-1 to TRBJ2-5, and 10 junction bases match TRBD2. The clonotype comes from a man aged 70-80 years in good health. Sequencing was performed on blood. The CDR3 reads CSAIAGGIEGTQYF. The nucleotides read TGCAGTGCTATAGCGGGAGGTATTGAGGGGACCCAGTACTTC.